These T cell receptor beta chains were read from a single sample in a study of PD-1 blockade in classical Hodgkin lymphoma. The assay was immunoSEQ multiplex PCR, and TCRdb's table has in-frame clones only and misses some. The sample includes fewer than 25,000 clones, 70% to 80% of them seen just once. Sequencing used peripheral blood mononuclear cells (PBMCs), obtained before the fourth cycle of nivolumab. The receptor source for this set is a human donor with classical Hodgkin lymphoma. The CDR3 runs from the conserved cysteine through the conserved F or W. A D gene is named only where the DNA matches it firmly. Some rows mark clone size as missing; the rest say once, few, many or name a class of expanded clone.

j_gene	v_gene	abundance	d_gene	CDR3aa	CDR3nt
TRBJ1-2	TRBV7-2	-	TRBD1	CASSLRRDSYYGYTF	TGTGCCAGCAGCTTACGACGGGACAGTTACTATGGCTACACCTTC
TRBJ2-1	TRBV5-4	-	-	CASSRAAFDEQFF	TGTGCCAGCAGCCGGGCAGCATTCGATGAGCAGTTCTTC
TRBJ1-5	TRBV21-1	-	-	CASSKEGTGTYSNQPQHF	TGTGCCAGCAGCAAAGAGGGCACAGGGACCTATAGCAATCAGCCCCAGCATTTT
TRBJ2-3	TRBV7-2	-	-	CASSASRYRDFYTDTQYF	TGTGCCAGCAGCGCCAGCCGCTACCGGGACTTCTACACAGATACGCAGTATTTT
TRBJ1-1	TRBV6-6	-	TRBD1	CASSYPTGGKAFF	TGTGCCAGCAGTTACCCCACAGGGGGGAAAGCTTTCTTT
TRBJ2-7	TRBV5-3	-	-	CARSTPSYEQYF	TGTGCCAGAAGCACCCCATCCTACGAGCAGTACTTC
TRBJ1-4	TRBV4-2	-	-	CASSQGGTGEKLFF	TGTGCCAGCAGCCAAGGAGGAACGGGTGAAAAACTGTTTTTT
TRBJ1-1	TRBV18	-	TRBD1	CASSPDRGPMNTEAFF	TGTGCCAGCTCACCAGACAGGGGCCCCATGAACACTGAAGCTTTCTTT
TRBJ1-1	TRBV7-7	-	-	CASSQSLNTEAFF	TGTGCCAGCAGCCAAAGTTTGAACACTGAAGCTTTCTTT
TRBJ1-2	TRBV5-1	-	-	CASSTENLDGGYTF	TGCGCCAGCAGCACGGAAAATTTAGACGGAGGCTACACCTTC
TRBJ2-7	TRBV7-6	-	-	CASSPGGVEQYF	TGTGCCAGCAGCCCTGGCGGGGTCGAGCAGTACTTC
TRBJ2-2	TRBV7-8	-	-	CASSFAPNTGELFF	TGTGCCAGCAGCTTTGCACCGAACACCGGGGAGCTGTTTTTT
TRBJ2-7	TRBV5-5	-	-	CASRRADGGSSYEQYF	TGTGCCAGCAGGCGTGCTGATGGGGGAAGTTCCTACGAGCAGTACTTC
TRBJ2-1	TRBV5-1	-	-	CASSFRLDDEQFF	TGCGCCAGCAGCTTCAGACTAGATGATGAGCAGTTCTTC
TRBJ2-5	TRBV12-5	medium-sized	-	CASGSGGLLETQYF	TGTGCTAGTGGTTCCGGCGGGTTACTGGAGACCCAGTACTTC
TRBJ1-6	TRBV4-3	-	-	CASSRQKSSYNSPLHF	TGCGCCAGCAGTCGACAGAAAAGCTCCTATAATTCACCCCTCCACTTT
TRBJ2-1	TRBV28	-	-	CASSLSALHNEQFF	TGTGCCAGCAGTTTATCGGCGCTCCACAATGAGCAGTTCTTC
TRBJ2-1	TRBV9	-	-	CASSSRGGGQNNEQFF	TGTGCCAGCAGCAGCCGGGGTGGGGGGCAGAACAATGAGCAGTTCTTC
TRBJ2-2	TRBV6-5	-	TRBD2	CASGRLAGPTGELFF	TGTGCCAGCGGGAGACTAGCGGGGCCCACCGGGGAGCTGTTTTTT
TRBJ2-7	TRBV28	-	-	CASSYSILYEQYF	TGTGCCAGCAGTTATAGCATCCTCTACGAGCAGTACTTC
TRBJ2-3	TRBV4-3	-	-	CASSQAPQGLGDPDTQYF	TGCGCCAGCAGCCAAGCTCCACAGGGTTTGGGGGACCCAGATACGCAGTATTTT
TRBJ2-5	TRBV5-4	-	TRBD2	CASSQDIGAGGETQYF	TGTGCCAGCAGCCAAGATATTGGAGCGGGGGGAGAGACCCAGTACTTC
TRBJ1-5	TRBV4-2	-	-	CASSQEAGARPGVMGQPQHF	TGTGCCAGCAGCCAAGAAGCAGGTGCACGACCCGGAGTGATGGGCCAGCCCCAGCATTTT
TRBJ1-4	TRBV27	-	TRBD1	CASSLNRGYNEKLFF	TGTGCCAGCAGTTTGAACAGGGGCTATAATGAAAAACTGTTTTTT
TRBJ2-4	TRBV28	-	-	CASSPSVAKNIQYF	TGTGCCAGCAGTCCGTCGGTAGCCAAAAACATTCAGTACTTC
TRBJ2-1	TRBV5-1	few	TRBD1	CASTPGTDYNEQFF	TGCGCCAGTACCCCCGGGACAGATTACAATGAGCAGTTCTTC